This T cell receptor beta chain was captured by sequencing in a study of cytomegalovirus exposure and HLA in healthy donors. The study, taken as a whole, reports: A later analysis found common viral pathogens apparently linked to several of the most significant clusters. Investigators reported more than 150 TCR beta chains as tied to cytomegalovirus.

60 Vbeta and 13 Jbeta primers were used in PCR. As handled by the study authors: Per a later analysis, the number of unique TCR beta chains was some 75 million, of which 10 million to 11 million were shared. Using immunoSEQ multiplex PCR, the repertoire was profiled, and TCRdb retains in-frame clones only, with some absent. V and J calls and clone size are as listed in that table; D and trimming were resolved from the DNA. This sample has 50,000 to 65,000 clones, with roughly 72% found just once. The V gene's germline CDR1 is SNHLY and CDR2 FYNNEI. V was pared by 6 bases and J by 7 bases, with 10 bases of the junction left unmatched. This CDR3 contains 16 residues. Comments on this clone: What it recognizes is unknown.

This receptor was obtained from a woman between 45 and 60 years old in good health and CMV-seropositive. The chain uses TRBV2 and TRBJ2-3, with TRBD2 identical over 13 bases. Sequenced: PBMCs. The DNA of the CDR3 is TGTGCCAGCAGCTCACGGACTAGCGGGAGTTTCTATACGCAGTATTTT. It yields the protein CASSSRTSGSFYTQYF.